The clone carrying this TCR beta chain is categorized as medium-sized. What it binds is unknown. This record comes from a study of molecular identifiers for immune sequencing clone quantification. Regarding the study as a whole: Effector cells kept over 99% of their molecules in clones above 20 RNA copies, while naive cells kept under 1% there.

Each CDR3 protein gets one entry after TCRdb re-called the PCR reads with MiXCR. Seen here are about 12,000 distinct CDR3 sequences, approximately 15% observed once, and the top ten hold around 1.5%. Germline V gene sequence: CDR1 DFQATT, CDR2 SNEGSKA (reference sequence). The V end was cut by 7 bases, the J end by 3 bases, with 19 bases between. The CDR3 loop spans 16 amino acids. The origin of this receptor is a human donor in good health. Some libraries in this study had Jurkat cell RNA spiked in. This chain uses TRBV20-1 with TRBJ1-6, with a possible D match to TRBD1 (5 bases). Sequencing was done on a sample of naive CD8+ T cells from blood, with Jurkat cell RNA spiked in. Subset noted: FACS-sorted CD8+CD4-CCR7+CD45RA+ naive T cells. CDR3 region: CSVPGRGGDYNSPLHF. CDR3 DNA: TGCAGTGTCCCAGGGAGGGGAGGGGACTATAATTCACCCCTCCACTTT.